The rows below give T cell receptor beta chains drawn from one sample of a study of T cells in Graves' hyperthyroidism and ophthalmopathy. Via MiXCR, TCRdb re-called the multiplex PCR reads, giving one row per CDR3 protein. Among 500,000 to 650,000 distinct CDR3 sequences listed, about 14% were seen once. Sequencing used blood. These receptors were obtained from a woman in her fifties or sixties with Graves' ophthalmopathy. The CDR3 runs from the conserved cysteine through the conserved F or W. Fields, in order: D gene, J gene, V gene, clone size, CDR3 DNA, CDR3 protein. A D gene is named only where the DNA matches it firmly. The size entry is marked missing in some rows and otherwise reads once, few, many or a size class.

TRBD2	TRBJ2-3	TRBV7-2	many	TGTGCCAGCAGTAGAACTAGCGGGAGGGCAGTAAGGGCAGATACGCAGTATTTT	CASSRTSGRAVRADTQYF
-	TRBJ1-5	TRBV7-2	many	TGTGCCAGCAGCTTAGTTGCGGGGGCTAATCAGCCCCAGCATTTT	CASSLVAGANQPQHF
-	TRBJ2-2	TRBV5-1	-	TGCGCCAGCGCCTGGGCCGGGGAGCTGTTTTTT	CASAWAGELFF
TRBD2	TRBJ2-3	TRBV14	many	TGTGCCAGCAGCCAGCGGATAGCGGGAGTTGGCACAGATACGCAGTATTTT	CASSQRIAGVGTDTQYF
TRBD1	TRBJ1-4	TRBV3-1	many	TGTGCCAGCAGCCCCAGACAGGGGGCGCTTATTAATGAAAAACTGTTTTTT	CASSPRQGALINEKLFF
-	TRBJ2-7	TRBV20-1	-	TGCAGTGCTGTCAGACTAGTCGGGTCATACGAGCAGTACTTC	CSAVRLVGSYEQYF
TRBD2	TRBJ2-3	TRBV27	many	TGTGCCAGCAGTTTCGGCGGACTAGCGGCATACACAGATACGCAGTATTTT	CASSFGGLAAYTDTQYF
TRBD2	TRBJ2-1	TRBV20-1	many	TGCAGTGCCCGAGCCTATCCCGGTTGGACTAGCGGGTTAGGTGAGCAGTTCTTC	CSARAYPGWTSGLGEQFF
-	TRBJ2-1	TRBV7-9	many	TGTGCCAGCAGCTTAGACGGGGGCAATGAGCAGTTCTTC	CASSLDGGNEQFF
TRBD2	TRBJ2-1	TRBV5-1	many	TGCGCCAGCAGACATTGGGGACTAGCGGGAGGGCCCGGCAATGAGCAGTTCTTC	CASRHWGLAGGPGNEQFF
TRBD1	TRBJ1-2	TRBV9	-	TGTGCCAGCAGCGAGAGTAGGGACAGGGTTAACTATGGCTACACCTTC	CASSESRDRVNYGYTF
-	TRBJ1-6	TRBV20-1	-	TGCAGTGCTATGGAAAGCTCCTATAATTCACCCCTCCACTTT	CSAMESSYNSPLHF
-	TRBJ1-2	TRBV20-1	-	TGCAGTCCCCCGCCGGGCTATGGCTACACCTTC	CSPPPGYGYTF
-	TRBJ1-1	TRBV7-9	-	TGTGCCAGCAGCTTATTACCCCCTGAAGCTTTCTTT	CASSLLPPEAFF
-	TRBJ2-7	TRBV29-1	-	TGCAGCGTAGTCGGGGACGGATACTACGAGCAGTACTTC	CSVVGDGYYEQYF
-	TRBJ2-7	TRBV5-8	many	TGTGCCAGCAGCCCATACGAGCAGTACTTC	CASSPYEQYF
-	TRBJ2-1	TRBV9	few	TGTGCCAGCAGCGTAGCCCCCACAAAGTACAATGAGCAGTTCTTC	CASSVAPTKYNEQFF
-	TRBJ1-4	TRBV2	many	TGTGCCAGCAGTGAGGTTGGGATCGGGGTTGCTGCAAAACTGTTTTTT	CASSEVGIGVAAKLFF
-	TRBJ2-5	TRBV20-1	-	TGCAGTGCTAAAGCGGGTGTACAAGAGACCCAGTACTTC	CSAKAGVQETQYF
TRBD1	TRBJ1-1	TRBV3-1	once	TGTGCCAGCAGCCCGACACTACAGGGGGTGAACACTGAAGCTTTCTTT	CASSPTLQGVNTEAFF
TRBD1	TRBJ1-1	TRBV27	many	TGTGCCAGCAGTTTATATAGGGTTGACAGGGCGAACACTGAAGCTTTCTTT	CASSLYRVDRANTEAFF
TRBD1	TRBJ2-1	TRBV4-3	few	TGCGCCAGCAGCCAAGGGACCGGGACAGGCATGAATGAGCAGTTCTTC	CASSQGTGTGMNEQFF
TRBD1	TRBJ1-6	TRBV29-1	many	TGCAGCGTTATGACAGGGGCAGTCGACAATTCACCCCTCCACTTT	CSVMTGAVDNSPLHF
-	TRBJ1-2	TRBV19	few	TGTGCCAGTAAGGTCAGCCACCCCTTAACTATCGGCTACACCTTC	CASKVSHPLTIGYTF
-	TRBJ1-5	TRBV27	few	TGTGCCAGCAGTTTATGGGCAGGTGTACATAGCAATCAGCCCCAGCATTTT	CASSLWAGVHSNQPQHF
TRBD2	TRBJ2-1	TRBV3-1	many	TGTGCCAGCAGCCAAGGGTTCGGCGCTAGCGGCAATGAGCAGTTCTTC	CASSQGFGASGNEQFF
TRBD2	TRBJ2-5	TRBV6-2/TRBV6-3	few	TGTGCCAGCACGCTAGCGGGGACGCAAGAGACCCAGTACTTC	CASTLAGTQETQYF
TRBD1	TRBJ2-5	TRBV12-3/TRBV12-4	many	TGTGCCAGCAGTTTCCGGGCGAAGACAGGGCGCAAAGAGACCCAGTACTTC	CASSFRAKTGRKETQYF
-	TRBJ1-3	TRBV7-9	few	TGTGCCAGCAGCTTATTAGCTGGAAACACCATATATTTT	CASSLLAGNTIYF
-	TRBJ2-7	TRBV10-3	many	TGTGCCACCGCAACCGGGACAAAAGCCTACGAGCAGTACTTC	CATATGTKAYEQYF
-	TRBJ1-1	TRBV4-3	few	TGCGCCAGCAGCCAAGTCTGGTCGGACACTGAAGCTTTCTTT	CASSQVWSDTEAFF
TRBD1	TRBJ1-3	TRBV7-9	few	TGTGCCAGCAGCTTAATTCAGGGGGCTGGAAACACCATATATTTT	CASSLIQGAGNTIYF
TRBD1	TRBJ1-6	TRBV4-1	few	TGCGCCAGCAGCCGAGAGAGGACAGGGGGTTATTCACCCCTCCACTTT	CASSRERTGGYSPLHF
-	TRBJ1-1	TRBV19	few	TGTGCCAGTATTCAGGGGTCGGGTGAAGTCGGGCACATGAACACTGAAGCTTTCTTT	CASIQGSGEVGHMNTEAFF
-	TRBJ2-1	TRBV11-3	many	TGTGCCAGCGAGGGGCGCGGCCGTAATGAGCAGTTCTTC	CASEGRGRNEQFF
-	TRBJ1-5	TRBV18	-	TGTGCCAGCTCACCAGACAGTTATAATCAGCCCCAGCATTTT	CASSPDSYNQPQHF
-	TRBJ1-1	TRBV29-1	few	TGCAGCGTCCTCAGGGCCGATGAAGCTTTCTTT	CSVLRADEAFF
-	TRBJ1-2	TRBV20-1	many	TGCAGTGCTCGAGTGGACGGAAACTATGGCTACACCTTC	CSARVDGNYGYTF
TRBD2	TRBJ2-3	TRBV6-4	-	TGTGCCAGCAGTTACTCGAGTCTAGCGGGAGCTACGCAGTATTTT	CASSYSSLAGATQYF
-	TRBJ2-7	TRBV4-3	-	TGCGCCAGCAGCCAAGATCAGGTAGCTCTAGGAATGGGCAAGCAGTACTTC	CASSQDQVALGMGKQYF
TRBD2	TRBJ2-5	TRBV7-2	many	TGTGCCAGCAGCTTTGGGTTCGGACTAGCGGGAGCGGAGACCCAGTACTTC	CASSFGFGLAGAETQYF
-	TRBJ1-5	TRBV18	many	TGTGCCAGCTCACCGGGCGATCAGCCCCAGCATTTT	CASSPGDQPQHF
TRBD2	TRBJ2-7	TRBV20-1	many	TGCAGTGCTAGAGATCTCCTAGCGGGAGGGCCGGGTGGCGAGCAGTACTTC	CSARDLLAGGPGGEQYF
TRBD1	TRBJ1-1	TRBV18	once	TGTGCCAGCTCACCCCGGACAGGGGCCCGAAACACTGAAGCTTTCTTT	CASSPRTGARNTEAFF
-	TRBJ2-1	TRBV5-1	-	TGCGCCAGCAGTCCCCTGAGGGTAGCGGACAATGAGCAGTTCTTC	CASSPLRVADNEQFF